This TCR beta chain comes out of a study of blood T cell repertoires in COVID-19. Using immunoSEQ multiplex PCR, the repertoire was profiled, and TCRdb retains in-frame clones only, with some absent. The sample shows just over 650,000 clones, about 87% of them seen only once. The germline V gene has CDR1 KGHDR and CDR2 SFDVKD. CDR3 size: 14 residues. J was trimmed by 3 bases and V by 3 bases; bases with no gene match: 4. This TCR came from a young woman with acute or convalescent COVID-19. Sequenced input: peripheral blood. The rearrangement joins TRBV24-1 to TRBJ2-7; TRBD1 aligns across 7 bases. This CDR3 reads CATSDHDRVYEQYF. The CDR3 coding sequence is TGTGCCACCAGTGATCATGACAGGGTCTACGAGCAGTACTTC.